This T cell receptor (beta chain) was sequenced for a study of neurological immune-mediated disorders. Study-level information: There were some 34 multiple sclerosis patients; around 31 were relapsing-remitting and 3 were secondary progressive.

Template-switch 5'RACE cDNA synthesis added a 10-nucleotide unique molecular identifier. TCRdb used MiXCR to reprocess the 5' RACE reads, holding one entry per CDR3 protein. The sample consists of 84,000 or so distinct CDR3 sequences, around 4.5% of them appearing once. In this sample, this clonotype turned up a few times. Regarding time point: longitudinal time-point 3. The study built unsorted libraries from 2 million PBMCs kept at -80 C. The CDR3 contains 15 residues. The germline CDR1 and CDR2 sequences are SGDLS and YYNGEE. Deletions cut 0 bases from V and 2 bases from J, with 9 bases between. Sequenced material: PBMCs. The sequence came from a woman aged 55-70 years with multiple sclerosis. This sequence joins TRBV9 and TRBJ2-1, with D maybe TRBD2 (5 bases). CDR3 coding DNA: TGTGCCAGCAGCGTAGACGGGGTCCCCTACAATGAGCAGTTCTTC. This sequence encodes CASSVDGVPYNEQFF.